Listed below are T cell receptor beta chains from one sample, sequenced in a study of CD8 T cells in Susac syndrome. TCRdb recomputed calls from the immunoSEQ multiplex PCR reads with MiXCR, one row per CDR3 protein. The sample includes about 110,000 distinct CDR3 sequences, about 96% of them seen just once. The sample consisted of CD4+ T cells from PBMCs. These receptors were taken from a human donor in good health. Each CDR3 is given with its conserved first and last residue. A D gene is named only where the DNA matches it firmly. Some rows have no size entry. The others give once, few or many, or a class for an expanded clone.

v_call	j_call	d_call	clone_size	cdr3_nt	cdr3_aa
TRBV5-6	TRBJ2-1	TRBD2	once	TGTGCCAGCAGCTCCTGGGGGGGCTCCTACAATGAGCAGTTCTTC	CASSSWGGSYNEQFF
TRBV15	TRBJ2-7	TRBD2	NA	TGTGCCACCAGCACCAGGACTAGCGGGAGCGACGAGCAGTACTTC	CATSTRTSGSDEQYF
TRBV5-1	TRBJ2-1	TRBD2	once	TGCGCCAGCAGCTTACCGGGACTAGGAACCTACAATGAGCAGTTCTTC	CASSLPGLGTYNEQFF
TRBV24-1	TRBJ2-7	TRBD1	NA	TGTGCCACCAGTGAGACCGGGACAGGGGGCGAGCAGTACTTC	CATSETGTGGEQYF
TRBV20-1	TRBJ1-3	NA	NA	TGCAGTGCTCCTCTGGGAGAGCTAATATATTTT	CSAPLGELIYF
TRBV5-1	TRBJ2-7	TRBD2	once	TGCGCCAGCAGCTTGGGGGCACTAGCGGCCTCCTACGAGCAGTACTTC	CASSLGALAASYEQYF
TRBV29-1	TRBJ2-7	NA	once	TGCAGCGTTGAAGAGTTCACAGGTCTTAGCTCCTACGAGCAGTACTTC	CSVEEFTGLSSYEQYF
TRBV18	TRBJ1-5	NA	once	TGTGCCAGCTCACGGACAGACAATCAGCCCCAGCATTTT	CASSRTDNQPQHF
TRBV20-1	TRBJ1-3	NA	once	TGCAGTGCAAGAGAGACCCAGGGATATGGAAACACCATATATTTT	CSARETQGYGNTIYF
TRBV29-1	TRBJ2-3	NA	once	TGCAGCGTTGAACTACAGGGCACAGATACGCAGTATTTT	CSVELQGTDTQYF
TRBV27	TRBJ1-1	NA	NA	TGTGCCAGCAGGAGACAGATGAACACTGAAGCTTTCTTT	CASRRQMNTEAFF
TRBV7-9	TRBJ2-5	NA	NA	TGTGCCAGCAGCTTAGGTCCCTCCCTCACGACCCAGTACTTC	CASSLGPSLTTQYF
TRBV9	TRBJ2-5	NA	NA	TGTGCCAGCAGCCCCGGAGGACTCCAAGAGACCCAGTACTTC	CASSPGGLQETQYF
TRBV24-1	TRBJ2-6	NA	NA	TGTGCCACCAGCCAAGCAGGCTCTGGGGCCAACGTCCTGACTTTC	CATSQAGSGANVLTF
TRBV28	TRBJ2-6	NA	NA	TGTGCCAGCAACAGGGGAGGTGGGGCCAACGTCCTGACTTTC	CASNRGGGANVLTF
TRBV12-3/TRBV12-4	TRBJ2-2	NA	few	TGTGCCAGCAGCCCGGACAGAAACACCGGGGAGCTGTTTTTT	CASSPDRNTGELFF
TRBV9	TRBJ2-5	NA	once	TGTGCCAGCAGCGTCGGGGACTCTACGTGGGAGACCCAGTACTTC	CASSVGDSTWETQYF
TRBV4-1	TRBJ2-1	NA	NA	TGCGCCAGCAGCCGGACGGATGTGGTCACCCCGGTCTTC	CASSRTDVVTPVF
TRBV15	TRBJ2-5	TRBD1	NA	TGTGCCACCAGCAGATACCTCGGACAGGGGGCGAGCGAGACCCAGTACTTC	CATSRYLGQGASETQYF